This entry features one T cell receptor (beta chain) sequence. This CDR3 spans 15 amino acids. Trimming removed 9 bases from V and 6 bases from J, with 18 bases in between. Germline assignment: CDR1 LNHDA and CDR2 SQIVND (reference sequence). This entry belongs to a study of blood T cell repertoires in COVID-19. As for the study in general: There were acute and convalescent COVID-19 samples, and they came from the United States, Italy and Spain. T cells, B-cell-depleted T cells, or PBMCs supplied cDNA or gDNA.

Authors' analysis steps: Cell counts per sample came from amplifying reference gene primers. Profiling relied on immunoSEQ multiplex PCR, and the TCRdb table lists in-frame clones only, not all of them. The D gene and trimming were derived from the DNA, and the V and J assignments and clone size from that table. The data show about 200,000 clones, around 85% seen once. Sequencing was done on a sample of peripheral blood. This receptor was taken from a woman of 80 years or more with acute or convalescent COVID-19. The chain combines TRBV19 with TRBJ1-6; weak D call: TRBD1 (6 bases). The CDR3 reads CASKDQGRVNSPLHF. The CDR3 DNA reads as TGTGCCAGCAAAGACCAGGGGAGGGTTAATTCACCCCTCCACTTT.